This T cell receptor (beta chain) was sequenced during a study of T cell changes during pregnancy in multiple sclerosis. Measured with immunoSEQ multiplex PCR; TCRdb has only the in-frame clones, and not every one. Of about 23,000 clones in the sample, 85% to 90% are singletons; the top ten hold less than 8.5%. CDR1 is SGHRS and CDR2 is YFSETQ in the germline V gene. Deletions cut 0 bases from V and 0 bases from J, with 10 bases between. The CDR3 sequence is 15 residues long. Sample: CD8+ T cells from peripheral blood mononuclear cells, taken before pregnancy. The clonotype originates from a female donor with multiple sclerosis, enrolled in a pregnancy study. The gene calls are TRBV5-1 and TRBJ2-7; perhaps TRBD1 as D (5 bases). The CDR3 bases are TGCGCCAGCAGCTTGGAAGACAGACCCTCCTACGAGCAGTACTTC. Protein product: CASSLEDRPSYEQYF.